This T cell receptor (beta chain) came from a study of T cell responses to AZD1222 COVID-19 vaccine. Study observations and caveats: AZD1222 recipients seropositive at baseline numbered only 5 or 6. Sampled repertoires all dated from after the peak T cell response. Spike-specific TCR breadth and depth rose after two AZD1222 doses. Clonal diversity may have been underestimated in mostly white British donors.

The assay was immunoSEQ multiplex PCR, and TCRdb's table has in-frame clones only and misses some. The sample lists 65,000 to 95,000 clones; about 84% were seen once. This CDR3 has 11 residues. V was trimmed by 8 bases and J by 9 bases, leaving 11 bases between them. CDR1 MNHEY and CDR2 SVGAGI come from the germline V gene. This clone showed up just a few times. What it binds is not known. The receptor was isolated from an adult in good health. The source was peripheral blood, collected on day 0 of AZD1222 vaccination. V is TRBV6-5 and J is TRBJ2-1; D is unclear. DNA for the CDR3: TGTGCCAGCGGACCTAGATCTGAGCAGTTCTTC. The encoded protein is CASGPRSEQFF.